This entry lists 8 T cell receptor beta chains sequenced from one sample in a study of blood T cell repertoires in COVID-19. Data came from immunoSEQ multiplex PCR; TCRdb stores just in-frame clones and leaves some out. The table shows about 170,000 clones, with around 82% occurring only once. What was sequenced was peripheral blood. These receptors originate from a human donor with acute or convalescent COVID-19. The donor label of this sample is uncertain.

The rearrangement uses TRBV10-3 and TRBJ1-1, with a possible D match to TRBD1 (5 bases). The V and J ends lost 6 bases and 1 base respectively, with 21 bases between them. The CDR3 spans 17 residues. CDR1 is ENHRY, CDR2 SYGVKD, per germline. CDR3: CAISGGVGGIRNTEAFF. The CDR3, as DNA: TGTGCCATCAGCGGAGGAGTGGGGGGGATAAGGAACACTGAAGCTTTCTTT.

This clone occurred once. The chain is built from TRBV6-5 and TRBJ2-7; TRBD1 aligns across 9 bases. Per the germline V gene, CDR1 is MNHEY and CDR2 is SVGAGI. The CDR3 loop spans 16 amino acids. The V and J ends lost 0 bases and 10 bases, in that order; junction bases with no gene match: 13. This CDR3 reads CASSYSIPDRGPEQYF. CDR3 nucleotides: TGTGCCAGCAGTTACTCGATTCCGGACAGGGGACCGGAACAGTACTTC.

This clone was observed a single time. The gene calls are TRBV10-3 and TRBJ2-3; a possible D gene is TRBD2 (6 bases). The CDR3 covers 15 residues. V dropped 6 bases and J dropped 6 bases, with 19 bases sitting between them. Germline V gene data show CDR1 as ENHRY and CDR2 as SYGVKD. This CDR3 is CAISLTLGGRDTQYF. Here the CDR3 DNA reads TGTGCCATCAGCCTCACCTTGGGGGGTCGGGATACGCAGTATTTT.

The genes are TRBV5-4 and TRBJ2-7; perhaps TRBD2 as D (6 bases). V lost 4 bases to trimming and J lost 2 bases, with 16 bases between them. Germline V gives CDR1 SGHNT, CDR2 YYREEE (reference sequence). The CDR3 covers 15 residues. The CDR3 protein is CASSPNGRRAYEQYF. As DNA, the CDR3 is TGTGCCAGCAGCCCCAACGGGAGACGCGCCTACGAGCAGTACTTC.

The chain is built from TRBV28 and TRBJ2-7, with D tentatively TRBD1 (6 bases). Trimming cost V 3 bases and J 1 base, with 13 bases left between them. Germline CDR1 and CDR2: MDHEN and SYDVKM. There are 15 residues in the CDR3. This CDR3 is CASSFYTGPSYEQYF. In DNA form, the CDR3 reads TGTGCCAGCAGTTTTTATACAGGGCCTTCCTACGAGCAGTACTTC.

This sequence joins TRBV6-5 and TRBJ1-2; D call uncertain. CDR3 length: 11 amino acids. Per germline, CDR1 MNHEY and CDR2 SVGAGI. Trimming took 7 bases from V and 8 from J, leaving 11 bases between them. CDR3 amino acids: CASKYASGYTF. For the CDR3, the DNA is TGTGCCAGCAAGTACGCTAGCGGCTACACCTTC.

J is TRBJ2-1 and V is TRBV5-1, with TRBD2 matching 7 bases. Germline V gene data show CDR1 as SGHRS and CDR2 as YFSETQ. The CDR3 consists of 14 residues. J gave up 8 bases and V 5 bases, and 10 bases lay outside the gene matches. CDR3 in DNA: TGCGCCAGCAGAGGCGGGGGACTTTGGGATGAGCAGTTCTTC. Encoded protein: CASRGGGLWDEQFF.

CDR3 DNA sequence: TGTGCCTGGCGTGCTAGGGGGCACACAGATACGCAGTATTTT. This sequence encodes CAWRARGHTDTQYF. The V and J genes are TRBV30 and TRBJ2-3; 7 bases are a match to TRBD1. V was clipped by 5 bases and J by 2 bases; unmatched bases: 7. The CDR3 loop spans 14 amino acids. Looked up from germline, CDR1 is GTSNPN and CDR2 is SVGIG (reference sequence).